Listed below are T cell receptor beta chains from one sample, sequenced in a study of T cell repertoires in cytomegalovirus infection. Their cognate antigens are unknown. TCRdb fed the reads into MiXCR, producing one record per CDR3 protein. The sample carries approximately 990,000 distinct CDR3 sequences, 30% to 40% recorded once. The input for sequencing was cultured CD8+ T cells from PBMCs, taken from culture after CMV antigen stimulation. Receptors originate from a human donor in good health (CMV status not recorded). Some clones in this sample may be carry-over from other donors' samples. The CDR3 runs from the conserved cysteine through the conserved F or W. Size is omitted from some rows. Given values are once, few, many or a class for expanded clones.

V | size | CDR3
TRBV9 | few | CASSVDQTGVTNTEAFF
TRBV27 | . | CASSAYLGGSLYEQYF
TRBV3-1 | . | CASSQDFEAADTQYF
TRBV12-3/TRBV12-4 | few | CASSVLSYNEQFF
TRBV5-6 | . | CASGGAKTDTQYF
TRBV4-2 | many | CASSQAPNQPQHF
TRBV27 | once | CVSSLSSRQGKFF
TRBV29-1 | . | CSVVEQGAVLYTF
TRBV19 | few | CASKRQAQTKNYGYTF
TRBV13 | . | CASSRDSKDYNEQFF
TRBV6-8 | . | CASSRVLETYGYTF
TRBV7-2 | many | CASSPLGGLDQPQHF
TRBV6-1 | few | CASSSPRREKLFF
TRBV6-2/TRBV6-3 | . | CASSYRYVYGYTF
TRBV20-1 | . | CSAINRGPTGELFF
TRBV12-3/TRBV12-4 | few | CASAQDDASETQYF
TRBV6-1 | few | CASSAPPYSTDTQYF
TRBV25-1 | . | CASSERRVTEAFF
TRBV6-1 | . | CASSERGEGYGYTF
TRBV27 | . | CASSLYRTDYGYTF
TRBV7-8 | . | CASRGGYPNTEAFF
TRBV7-2 | many | CASSLNAGGFQETQYF
TRBV6-1 | few | CASSEISRAFNEQFF
TRBV27 | . | CASFSGGPSYEQYF
TRBV7-6 | . | CARSLAGRGDRTGELFF
TRBV7-3 | many | CASSTGVSSYNEQFF
TRBV6-6 | . | CASPPQLPDTQYF
TRBV7-9 | . | CASSLPVEGNTGELFF
TRBV27 | . | CASSTYRGPEFPQHF
TRBV7-9 | . | CASSLGATNTEAFF
TRBV25-1 | few | CASSEYEGQGFTNYGYTF
TRBV27 | few | CASSLTPYGVRPTDTQYF
TRBV7-2 | many | CASSLTGQGLGGTQYF
TRBV6-1 | many | CASSSSGTGVSGANVLTF
TRBV7-6 | many | CASSPIQGNEQYF
TRBV29-1 | few | CSLGSVSSYNEQFF
TRBV7-2 | many | CASSPWTGEAYNEQFF
TRBV24-1 | few | CATSDAGGGYGYTF
TRBV10-3 | many | CAISDRDGDSPLHF
TRBV7-2 | . | CASSSQTGRLDSPLHF
TRBV6-5 | few | CASALGGAGANVLTF
TRBV7-6 | . | CASGLSGASTDTQYF
TRBV7-9 | . | CASSPDSLHNYGYTF
TRBV11-2 | . | CASSLDPRVVRNEQFF
TRBV13 | . | CASSSNGGRGNYNEQFF
TRBV7-9 | many | CASSSPQGNEQYF
TRBV27 | few | CASSSKNTVNTEAFF
TRBV7-8 | . | CVSRLSSGGIYNEQFF
TRBV11-1 | many | CASSPRDRGLGTEAFF
TRBV9 | . | CASSPRYGLPNTGELFF
TRBV3-1 | . | CASSQGLTSWWVF
TRBV6-5 | many | CASSTSRGSYNEQFF
TRBV6-5 | few | CASSPRDKRDEQYF
TRBV6-2/TRBV6-3 | once | CASSYLASGGPNTGELFF
TRBV7-9 | . | CASSPTRNPNEQFF
TRBV7-8 | . | CASSTGGRLGAGYTF